Presented here are 18 T cell receptor beta chains from one specimen sequenced in a study of T cell repertoires in cytomegalovirus infection. TCRdb called the reads again in MiXCR, with one record for every CDR3 protein. The sample holds hundreds of thousands of distinct CDR3 sequences, about 24% seen once. Material for sequencing was CD8+ T cells from PBMCs. The receptor source for this set is a human donor in good health (CMV status not recorded). Some clones in this sample may be carry-over from other donors' samples.

This clonotype has more than one count but fewer than ten. The chain is built from TRBV29-1 and TRBJ1-3; no definite D call. Germline V lookup: CDR1 SQVTM, CDR2 ANQGSEA. V dropped 4 bases and J dropped 4 bases, with 5 bases sitting between them. The CDR3 runs 11 residues. The CDR3 reads CSVVGGNTIYF. The CDR3 DNA follows: TGCAGCGTTGTGGGGGGAAACACCATATATTTT. The whole variable domain, remainder taken from reference TRBV29-1 and TRBJ1-3, is SAVISQKPSRDICQRGTSLTIQCQVDSQVTMMFWYRQQPGQSLTLIATANQGSEATYESGFVIDKFPISRPNLTFSTLTVSNMSPEDSSIYLCSVVGGNTIYFGEGSWLTVV.

The V and J genes are TRBV5-4 and TRBJ2-7; perhaps TRBD2 as D (7 bases). In germline, CDR1 is SGHNT, CDR2 YYREEE (reference sequence). V dropped 1 base and J dropped 3 bases, with 14 bases sitting between them. The CDR3 spans 15 residues. CDR3 nucleotide sequence: TGTGCCAGCAGCTTGTGGGGGGGGCCGAACTACGAGCAGTACTTC. Its translation is CASSLWGGPNYEQYF.

The chain carries TRBV24-1 and TRBJ2-3, with D tentatively TRBD1 (5 bases). Germline CDR1 is KGHDR and CDR2 is SFDVKD. This CDR3 spans 15 amino acids. V shed 1 base and J shed 2 bases, with 9 bases lying between them. CDR3 in DNA: TGTGCCACCAGTGATTTACAGGAACACACAGATACGCAGTATTTT. Its translation is CATSDLQEHTDTQYF.

This clonotype occurred a few times. The chain has TRBV28 and TRBJ1-5; 7 nucleotides agree with TRBD1. V lost 7 bases, J lost 7 bases, and 19 bases stayed unmatched. Germline V gives CDR1 MDHEN, CDR2 SYDVKM. The CDR3 covers 17 residues. CDR3: CASTLPGPQGLGQPQHF. The CDR3 nucleotides read TGTGCCAGCACCCTCCCGGGGCCACAGGGGTTGGGACAGCCCCAGCATTTT.

This clonotype has only a few counts. V gene TRBV6-6 combines with J gene TRBJ2-1; D uncertain. V was pared by 7 bases and J by 4 bases, with 8 bases between. Germline CDR1 and CDR2: MNHNY and SVGAGI (reference sequence). The CDR3 loop spans 12 amino acids. The CDR3 coding sequence is TGTGCCAGCATTGGTTCTTACAATGAGCAGTTCTTC. Translation gives CASIGSYNEQFF.

This clonotype was observed a handful of times. The chain recombines TRBV7-9 with TRBJ2-1; 9 positions match TRBD1. The CDR3 sequence is 15 residues long. Germline CDR1 and CDR2: SEHNR and FQNEAQ (reference sequence). The trim removed 3 bases at V and 5 bases at J, leaving 5 bases unmatched. The CDR3 region is CASSFTGGINNEQFF. CDR3 coding DNA: TGTGCCAGCAGCTTCACAGGGGGCATAAACAATGAGCAGTTCTTC.

In this sample, this clonotype turned up once. Without the conserved terminal phenylalanine or tryptophan, this CDR3 likely stems from a read error. The genes are TRBV7-2 and TRBJ2-5; TRBD2 matches 13 bases. The CDR3 is made up of 17 amino acids. V was pared by 3 bases and J by 5 bases, with 9 bases of the junction left unmatched. In germline, CDR1 is SGHTA, CDR2 FQGNSA. This CDR3 is CASSFRTSGGPSETQYL. The CDR3 DNA is TGTGCCAGCAGCTTTAGGACTAGCGGGGGACCCTCGGAGACCCAGTACTTG.

The DNA for the CDR3 is TGTGCCAGCAGCCACCTATCCGGGACAGCATACAATGAGCAGTTCTTC. It specifies CASSHLSGTAYNEQFF. The chain employs TRBV13 and TRBJ2-1; 7 bases agree with TRBD1. This CDR3 spans 16 amino acids. The junction had 11 bases not matched to a gene; V was cut back by 5 bases and J by 4 bases. From germline, CDR1 is PRHDT and CDR2 FYEKMQ (reference sequence).

There are a few counts of this clonotype. The chain combines TRBV6-2 or TRBV6-3 with TRBJ2-5; 7 bases agree with TRBD1. The CDR3 extends over 14 amino acids. Germline-derived CDR1 and CDR2 are MNHEY and SVGEGT. V shed 7 bases, J shed 5 bases, and the junction held 10 bases outside the gene matches. This CDR3 is CASTRDSLAETQYF. In nucleotides, the CDR3 is TGTGCCAGCACCCGGGACAGCTTGGCCGAGACCCAGTACTTC.

This rearrangement joins TRBV5-6 to TRBJ1-1; TRBD1 agrees at 7 bases. In germline, CDR1 is SGHDT, CDR2 YYEEEE. Trimming at V came to 2 bases and at J to 1 base, leaving 11 bases not matched to a gene. The CDR3 is 17 amino acids. The DNA for the CDR3 is TGTGCCAGCAGCTTATTCCCCCCCGGACAGGAGAACACTGAAGCTTTCTTT. Amino acid sequence: CASSLFPPGQENTEAFF.

This clonotype was seen repeatedly, ten times or more. The rearrangement joins TRBV28 to TRBJ2-5, with a possible D match to TRBD2 (6 bases). The germline CDR1 and CDR2 sequences are MDHEN and SYDVKM. The CDR3 extends over 16 amino acids. Trimming shortened V by 5 bases and J by 1 base, and 17 bases separated the two germline ends. The CDR3 region is CASSLEGLGFQETQYF. The DNA of the CDR3 is TGTGCCAGCAGTCTTGAGGGACTTGGCTTCCAAGAGACCCAGTACTTC.

CDR3 loop: CASSQGTEGTDTQYF. As DNA, the CDR3 is TGTGCCAGCAGCCAAGGGACAGAAGGGACAGATACGCAGTATTTT. The chain recombines TRBV5-5 with TRBJ2-3; the match to TRBD1 covers 7 bases. Trimming removed 4 bases from V and 3 bases from J; junction bases left unmatched: 8. The CDR3 sequence is 15 residues long. Germline V gives CDR1 SGHKS, CDR2 YYEKEE (reference sequence).

V and J are TRBV6-6 and TRBJ2-1; possible D gene TRBD2, 6 bases. CDR1 MNHNY and CDR2 SVGAGI come from the germline V gene (reference sequence). Trimming shortened V by 2 bases and J by 4 bases, and 21 bases separated the two germline ends. The CDR3 totals 18 residues. The CDR3 loop is CASSYPREVAVGYNEQFF. The CDR3 DNA follows: TGTGCCAGCAGTTACCCCAGGGAGGTAGCAGTTGGGTACAATGAGCAGTTCTTC.

This clonotype was detected many times. The V call is TRBV12-3 or TRBV12-4, the J call TRBJ1-1; 8 nucleotides line up with TRBD1. The V and J ends lost 2 bases and 6 bases, in that order; junction bases with no gene match: 8. The CDR3 consists of 15 residues. CDR3 residues: CASSLPRQGRAEAFF. The CDR3 coding sequence is TGTGCCAGCAGTTTACCAAGACAGGGGAGGGCTGAAGCTTTCTTT.

The V and J genes are TRBV27 and TRBJ2-1; D is possibly TRBD1 (5 bases). V was trimmed by 1 base and J by 5 bases, leaving 9 bases between them. Per the germline V gene, CDR1 is MNHEY and CDR2 is SMNVEV (reference sequence). This CDR3 comprises 14 residues. The CDR3 bases are TGTGCCAGCAGTTTATTTGACAGTAACAATGAGCAGTTCTTC. Translating gives CASSLFDSNNEQFF.

This clonotype was counted only a few times. The rearrangement links TRBV20-1 to TRBJ1-2; maybe TRBD1 (6 bases). The V gene's germline CDR1 is DFQATT and CDR2 SNEGSKA (reference sequence). Trimming took off 1 base at V and 4 bases at J, with 13 bases between the two ends. The CDR3 has 14 amino acids. DNA for the CDR3: TGCAGTGCTAGAGGGGACACCGGACGCTATGGCTACACCTTC. It specifies CSARGDTGRYGYTF.

The rearrangement uses TRBV5-1 and TRBJ2-6; 8 nucleotides agree with TRBD1. The trim removed 7 bases at V and 4 bases at J, leaving 1 base unmatched. Looked up from germline, CDR1 is SGHRS and CDR2 is YFSETQ. The CDR3 has 13 amino acids. This CDR3 reads CASQGAGANVLTF. The CDR3 DNA reads as TGCGCCAGCCAGGGGGCGGGGGCCAACGTCCTGACTTTC.

In this sample, this clonotype turned up a few times. CDR3 loop: CASSQAGDNTGELFF. The CDR3 DNA reads TGCGCCAGCAGCCAAGCGGGGGACAACACCGGGGAGCTGTTTTTT. This chain uses TRBV4-1 with TRBJ2-2, with D tentatively TRBD2 (6 bases). CDR1 and CDR2 from the germline V gene are MGHRA and YSYEKL. There are 15 residues in the CDR3. Trimming cost V 1 base and J 2 bases, with 8 bases left between them.